Presented here are 13 T cell receptor beta chains from one specimen sequenced in a study of CD8+CD57+ T cells in acquired aplastic anemia (dated by TCRdb to between 2017 and 2018). Sequenced on an Illumina HiSeq 2000. Profiling of TCR beta VDJ combinations and CDR3 sequences used genomic DNA as the template. The public reads were run again by TCRdb, first through fastp at Q25 and then through MiXCR, and only productive beta chains were kept. Entries that share a CDR3 protein sequence are merged under the most common genes and DNA. This sample is represented by 300,000 or so distinct CDR3 sequences; 45% to 70% of them were singletons. The ten largest clones take up 6.5% to 10% of the sample. What was sequenced was sorted CD4+, CD8+, or CD8+CD57+ T cells (not recorded which) from PBMCs. Receptors originate from a human donor with severe aplastic anemia or a healthy control (not recorded which).

This clonotype was observed many times. The chain recombines TRBV14 with TRBJ2-7; possible D gene TRBD2, 6 bases. This CDR3 is built from 17 residues. CDR1 SGHDN and CDR2 FVKESK come from the germline V gene. Trimming left V 0 bases short and J 7 bases short, with 22 bases between. The CDR3, as DNA: TGTGCCAGCAGCCAAGATCTTCCCGGGGTAGGGAGGCGGGAGCAGTACTTC. Its protein product is CASSQDLPGVGRREQYF.

As concerns this clonotype: A much larger clone lies a single base off, so this may be a read error. The chain couples TRBV28 to TRBJ2-7; TRBD1 matches 7 bases. The length of the CDR3 is 13 residues. CDR1 MDHEN and CDR2 SYDVKM come from the germline V gene. Losses at the gene ends were 7 bases for V and 3 bases for J; bases not matched to a gene: 6. As DNA, the CDR3 is TGTGCCAGCAAGGGGGCGCTTCTCTACGAGCAGTACTTC. The encoded protein is CASKGALLYEQYF.

J is TRBJ2-7 and V is TRBV10-3; D gene unclear. V gave up 6 bases and J gave up 5 bases, with 8 bases separating them. Germline loops: CDR1 ENHRY, CDR2 SYGVKD. The CDR3 consists of 11 residues. This CDR3 reads CAISGQDEQYF. The CDR3 DNA is TGTGCCATCAGCGGCCAAGACGAGCAGTACTTC.

This clonotype was recorded many times. The chain couples TRBV9 to TRBJ2-1; tentative D call: TRBD2 (5 bases). Trimming took 3 bases from V and 1 from J, leaving 11 bases between them. CDR1 and CDR2 from the germline V gene are SGDLS and YYNGEE. This CDR3 comprises 15 residues. In DNA, the CDR3 is TGTGCCAGCAGCGCCCGGACTTTATCCTACAATGAGCAGTTCTTC. It yields the protein CASSARTLSYNEQFF.

At least ten counts were recorded for this clonotype. The chain uses TRBV7-9 and TRBJ2-7; no reliable D call. V was pared by 1 base and J by 0 bases, with 10 bases between. Germline CDR1 is SEHNR and CDR2 is FQNEAQ (reference sequence). The CDR3 spans 15 residues. CDR3 residues: CASSLDPSSSYEQYF. The DNA of the CDR3 is TGTGCCAGCAGCTTAGATCCTTCTAGCTCCTACGAGCAGTACTTC.

V gene TRBV7-9 combines with J gene TRBJ1-1, with D maybe TRBD1 (6 bases). The CDR3 sequence is 16 residues long. Germline assignment: CDR1 SEHNR and CDR2 FQNEAQ (reference sequence). Trimming cost V 5 bases and J 2 bases, with 18 bases left between them. This chain's CDR3 is CASSVRTEESNTEAFF. DNA for the CDR3: TGTGCCAGCAGCGTTAGGACAGAGGAAAGTAACACTGAAGCTTTCTTT.

The V and J genes are TRBV20-1 and TRBJ2-7, with D possibly called TRBD1 or TRBD2 (6 bases each). The CDR3 length is 13 residues. With 3 bases removed from V and 3 bases from J, the gap between germline ends came to 12 bases. Looked up from germline, CDR1 is DFQATT and CDR2 is SNEGSKA (reference sequence). The CDR3 is CSASRGAHYEQYF. The CDR3 nucleotides are TGCAGTGCTAGTAGGGGGGCACACTACGAGCAGTACTTC.

This clonotype has only a few counts. The chain employs TRBV20-1 and TRBJ2-7; D might be TRBD1 (5 bases). This CDR3 has 11 amino acids. Deletions cut 6 bases from V and 6 bases from J, with 12 bases between. Germline assignment: CDR1 DFQATT and CDR2 SNEGSKA (reference sequence). DNA of the CDR3: TGCAGTGCGGCAGGGAAGGGCGAGCAGTACTTC. Translating it yields CSAAGKGEQYF.

This sequence joins TRBV29-1 and TRBJ1-2; TRBD1 is a possible D gene (6 bases). This CDR3 is 14 amino acids long. The V gene lost 2 bases and the J gene lost 2 bases, with 12 bases spanning the gap. Germline V gene lookup returns CDR1 SQVTM and CDR2 ANQGSEA. CDR3 loop: CSVEIQGLNYGYTF. In DNA form, the CDR3 reads TGCAGCGTTGAAATACAGGGCCTGAACTATGGCTACACCTTC.

This clonotype appeared a single time. In nucleotides, the CDR3 is TGTGCCAGCAGTGCTGGACTAGTCGGAATTTACAATGAGCAGTTCTTC. This codes for CASSAGLVGIYNEQFF. This sequence joins TRBV7-9 and TRBJ2-1, with TRBD2 identical over 7 bases. This CDR3 has 16 amino acids. Germline V gives CDR1 SEHNR, CDR2 FQNEAQ (reference sequence). After removal of 6 bases from V and 4 bases from J, the junction contained 12 bases not matched to a gene.

This clonotype was observed once. This chain joins TRBV20-1 and TRBJ1-2, with unresolved D. Trimming took 3 bases from V and 7 from J, leaving 12 bases between them. The CDR3 runs to 12 residues. The germline V gene has CDR1 DFQATT and CDR2 SNEGSKA (reference sequence). CDR3 in amino acids: CSASGVLSGYTF. The DNA for the CDR3 is TGCAGTGCTAGCGGGGTTCTGTCTGGCTACACCTTC.

In its sample, this clonotype was seen a few times. The rearrangement joins TRBV18 to TRBJ1-2; D is uncertain. In germline, CDR1 is KGHSH, CDR2 LQKENI. The V and J ends lost 0 bases and 3 bases respectively, with 8 bases between them. The CDR3 runs 14 residues. The CDR3 DNA reads TGTGCCAGCTCACCACCTGCAGGAGACTATGGCTACACCTTC. Translation gives CASSPPAGDYGYTF.

Turning to this clonotype: One end of the junction fails to match germline, which may point to a read error. V and J are TRBV11-2 and TRBJ1-1; D possibly corresponds to TRBD1 (5 bases). This CDR3 is built from 14 residues. Germline values: CDR1 SGHAT, CDR2 FQNNGV. The chain's CDR3 is CASSFVRRGTEALF. The CDR3 DNA is TGTGCCAGCAGCTTTGTGAGGAGGGGCACTGAAGCTCTCTTC.